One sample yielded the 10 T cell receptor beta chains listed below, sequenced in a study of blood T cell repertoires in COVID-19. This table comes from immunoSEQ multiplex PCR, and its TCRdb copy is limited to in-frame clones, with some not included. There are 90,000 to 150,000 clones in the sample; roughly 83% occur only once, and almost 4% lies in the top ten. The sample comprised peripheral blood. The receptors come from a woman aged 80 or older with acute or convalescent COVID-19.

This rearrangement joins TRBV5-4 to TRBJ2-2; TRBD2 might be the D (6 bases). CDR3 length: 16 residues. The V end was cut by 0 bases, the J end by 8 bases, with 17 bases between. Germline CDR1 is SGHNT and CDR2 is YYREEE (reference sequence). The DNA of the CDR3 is TGTGCCAGCAGCTTGGACCCCCTGGGGGGAACTGGGGAGCTGTTTTTT. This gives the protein CASSLDPLGGTGELFF.

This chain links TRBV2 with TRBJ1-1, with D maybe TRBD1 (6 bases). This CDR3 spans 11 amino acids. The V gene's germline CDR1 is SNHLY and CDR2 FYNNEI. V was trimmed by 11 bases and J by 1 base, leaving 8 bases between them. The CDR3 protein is CAEQGNTEAFF. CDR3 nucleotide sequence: TGTGCCGAACAGGGGAACACTGAAGCTTTCTTT.

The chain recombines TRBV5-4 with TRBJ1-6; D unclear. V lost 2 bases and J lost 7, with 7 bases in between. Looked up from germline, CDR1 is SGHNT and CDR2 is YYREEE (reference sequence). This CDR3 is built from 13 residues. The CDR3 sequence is CASSLDGNSPLHF. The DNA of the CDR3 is TGTGCCAGCAGCTTAGACGGGAATTCACCCCTCCACTTT.

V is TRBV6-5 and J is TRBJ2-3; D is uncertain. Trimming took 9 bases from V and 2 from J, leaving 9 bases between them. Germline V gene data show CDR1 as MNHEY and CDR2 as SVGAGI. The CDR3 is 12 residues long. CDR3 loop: CASLSFTDTQYF. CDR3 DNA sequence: TGTGCCAGTCTCTCCTTCACAGATACGCAGTATTTT.

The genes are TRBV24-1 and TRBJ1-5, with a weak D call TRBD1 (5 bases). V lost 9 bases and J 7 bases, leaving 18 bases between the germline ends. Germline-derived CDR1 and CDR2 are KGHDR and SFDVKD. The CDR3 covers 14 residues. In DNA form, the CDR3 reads TGTGCCACCTCCCCCGGGGGAGTAGGACAGCCCCAGCATTTT. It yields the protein CATSPGGVGQPQHF.

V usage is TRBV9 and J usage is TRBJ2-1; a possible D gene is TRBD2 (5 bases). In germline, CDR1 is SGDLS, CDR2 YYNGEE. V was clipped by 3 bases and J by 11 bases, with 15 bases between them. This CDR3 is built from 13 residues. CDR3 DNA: TGTGCCAGCAGCGGTGGACTTTCCCTCAAGCAGTTCTTC. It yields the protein CASSGGLSLKQFF.

CDR3 DNA: TGTGCCAGCTCACAAGGACAGGGGAATGGCTACACCTTC. It translates to CASSQGQGNGYTF. The V and J genes are TRBV18 and TRBJ1-2; 9 bases are shared with TRBD1. V shed 4 bases, J shed 6 bases, and the junction held 3 bases outside the gene matches. The length of the CDR3 is 13 residues. CDR1 is KGHSH and CDR2 is LQKENI in the germline V gene. The full variable domain, in which reference TRBV18 and TRBJ1-2 provide the parts outside the CDR3, is NAGVMQNPRHLVRRRGQEARLRCSPMKGHSHVYWYRQLPEEGLKFMVYLQKENIIDESGMPKERFSAEFPKEGPSILRIQQVVRGDSAAYFCASSQGQGNGYTFGSGTRLTVV.

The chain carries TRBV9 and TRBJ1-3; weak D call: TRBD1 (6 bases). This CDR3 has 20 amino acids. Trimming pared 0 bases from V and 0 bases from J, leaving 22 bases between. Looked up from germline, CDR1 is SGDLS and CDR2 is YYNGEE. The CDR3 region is CASSVGESRGSGVSGNTIYF. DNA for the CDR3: TGTGCCAGCAGCGTAGGCGAATCGAGGGGGAGTGGGGTCTCTGGAAACACCATATATTTT.

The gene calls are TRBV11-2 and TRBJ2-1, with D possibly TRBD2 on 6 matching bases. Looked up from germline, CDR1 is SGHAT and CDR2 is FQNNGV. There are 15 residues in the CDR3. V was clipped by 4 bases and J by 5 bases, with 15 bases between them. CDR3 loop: CASSSRLGKNNEQFF. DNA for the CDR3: TGTGCCAGCAGCTCCAGACTAGGGAAAAACAATGAGCAGTTCTTC.

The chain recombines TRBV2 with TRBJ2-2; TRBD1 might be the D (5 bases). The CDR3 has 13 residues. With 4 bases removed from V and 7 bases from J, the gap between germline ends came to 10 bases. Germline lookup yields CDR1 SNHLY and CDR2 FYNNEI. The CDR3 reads CASSGTGFGELFF. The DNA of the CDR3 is TGTGCCAGCAGTGGAACAGGTTTCGGGGAGCTGTTTTTT.